The clone carrying this T cell receptor beta chain showed up just once. Its specificity is unknown. This specimen comes from a study of early T cells in non-severe SARS-CoV-2 infection. Whole-study context: Alpha and beta chains were unpaired, from unsorted whole-blood bulk RNA. Study findings and constraints: Matching results from VDJdb favored anti-spike CD8 responses, leaving private and CD4 specificities undetected.

Individual cDNA molecules received unique molecular identifiers. MiXCR, applied by TCRdb to the 5' RACE reads, yields one record per CDR3 protein. This sample has about 73,000 distinct CDR3 sequences, with around 15% found just once. The V end was cut by 8 bases, the J end by 4 bases, with 9 bases between. This CDR3 region has 12 residues. The chain joins TRBV12-3 or TRBV12-4 to TRBJ1-5; D perhaps matches TRBD1 (5 bases). Sequenced: whole blood. This sequence was found in an adult who was a healthcare worker with PCR-confirmed SARS-CoV-2 infection or an uninfected control (not recorded which). CDR3 sequence reads: CASRGGNQPQHF. The CDR3 DNA reads as TGTGCCAGCCGGGGGGGGAATCAGCCCCAGCATTTT.